The 15 T cell receptor beta chains below come from one sample, sequenced in a study of blood T cell repertoires in COVID-19. Using immunoSEQ multiplex PCR, the repertoire was profiled, and TCRdb retains in-frame clones only, with some absent. The repertoire holds 30,000 or so clones, with around 82% as singletons. Sequencing was performed on peripheral blood. These receptors originate from a middle-aged man with acute or convalescent COVID-19.

This clone was picked up one time. The chain carries TRBV14 and TRBJ2-7; tentatively, D is TRBD2 (5 bases). There are 14 residues in the CDR3. Germline loops: CDR1 SGHDN, CDR2 FVKESK. V dropped 1 base and J dropped 2 bases, with 9 bases sitting between them. The DNA of the CDR3 is TGTGCCAGCAGCCAAGTTCCGGGAACCTACGAGCAGTACTTC. Translation gives CASSQVPGTYEQYF.

This rearrangement joins TRBV13 to TRBJ2-5; 7 bases match TRBD1. The CDR3 length is 16 residues. The V segment lost 1 base and the J segment 2 bases; nucleotides outside the gene matches: 7. The germline V gene encodes CDR1 PRHDT and CDR2 FYEKMQ (reference sequence). The CDR3 is CASSLVHRGSQETQYF. The CDR3 coding sequence is TGTGCCAGCAGCTTAGTCCACAGGGGTTCGCAAGAGACCCAGTACTTC.

This chain joins TRBV28 and TRBJ2-1; a weak D match, TRBD2 (5 bases). The V end lost 1 base, the J end lost 0 bases, and 10 bases lay between the germline ends. The CDR3 has 16 residues. Germline values: CDR1 MDHEN, CDR2 SYDVKM. The CDR3 region is CASSLLPLDSYNEQFF. The CDR3 DNA sequence: TGTGCCAGCAGTTTATTACCACTAGACTCCTACAATGAGCAGTTCTTC.

This chain uses TRBV15 with TRBJ2-7; 9 nucleotides align to TRBD1. CDR1 is LNHNV, CDR2 YYDKDF, per germline (reference sequence). Unmatched junction bases numbered 5, after V lost 3 bases and J lost 2 bases. The CDR3 contains 15 residues. CDR3 region: CATSSPGQGAYEQYF. The CDR3 bases are TGTGCCACCAGCAGTCCGGGACAGGGAGCCTACGAGCAGTACTTC.

The rearrangement joins TRBV4-1 to TRBJ1-5; weak D call: TRBD1 (5 bases). The CDR3 runs to 18 residues. V lost 1 base and J lost 2, with 18 bases in between. The V gene's germline CDR1 is MGHRA and CDR2 YSYEKL. The chain's CDR3 is CASSQGAKGYVRNQPQHF. The CDR3 bases are TGCGCCAGCAGCCAAGGGGCCAAGGGGTATGTTCGCAATCAGCCCCAGCATTTT.

The chain couples TRBV5-5 to TRBJ1-5, with unresolved D. The CDR3 extends over 15 amino acids. Trimming stripped 2 bases from V and 0 bases from J, with 9 bases between. Germline V gene data show CDR1 as SGHKS and CDR2 as YYEKEE (reference sequence). DNA for the CDR3: TGTGCCAGCAGCTTCTTCGGGGATAGCAATCAGCCCCAGCATTTT. As protein: CASSFFGDSNQPQHF.

Worth noting for this clone: The same CDR3 also results from other DNA sequences found in this sample. The chain links TRBV6-6 to TRBJ2-5, with D possibly being TRBD2 (6 bases). V was trimmed by 7 bases and J by 4 bases, leaving 10 bases between them. Per germline, CDR1 MNHNY and CDR2 SVGAGI (reference sequence). The CDR3 loop spans 12 amino acids. The CDR3 region has the DNA TGTGCCAGCACCCCGGGACTAGAGACCCAGTACTTC. Amino acid sequence: CASTPGLETQYF.

The chain uses TRBV18 and TRBJ1-1; TRBD1 is a possible D gene (6 bases). Germline CDR1 reads KGHSH; CDR2 reads LQKENI. This CDR3 has 13 residues. V dropped 6 bases and J dropped 3 bases, with 11 bases sitting between them. DNA of the CDR3: TGTGCCAGCTCGTACAGGGACGACACTGAAGCTTTCTTT. This sequence encodes CASSYRDDTEAFF.

This sequence joins TRBV7-9 and TRBJ2-1; a weak D match, TRBD2 (6 bases). CDR1 and CDR2 (germline): SEHNR, FQNEAQ (reference sequence). The CDR3 is made up of 12 amino acids. V was shortened by 5 bases and J by 9 bases, with 11 bases between the two germline ends. CDR3 DNA sequence: TGTGCCAGCAGCGCGGGACTCGCTGAGCAGTTCTTC. It specifies CASSAGLAEQFF.

This clone was seen a single time. This sample also contains other DNA sequences that code for the same CDR3. The chain carries TRBV4-1 and TRBJ1-5; 7 bases match TRBD1. CDR3 length: 15 amino acids. CDR1 is MGHRA, CDR2 YSYEKL, per germline. V dropped 1 base and J dropped 6; count of bases not matched to a gene: 6. CDR3 sequence (DNA): TGCGCCAGCAGCCAAGCTGGAGGGGGCGGTCAGCCCCAGCATTTT. It encodes CASSQAGGGGQPQHF.

The chain combines TRBV7-2 with TRBJ1-6, with D hard to call. The CDR3 consists of 15 residues. The V gene lost 1 base and the J gene lost 7 bases, with 11 bases spanning the gap. Germline CDR1 SGHTA, CDR2 FQGNSA. The chain's CDR3 is CASSLGSSQNSPLHF. In DNA, the CDR3 is TGTGCCAGCAGCTTAGGTTCCAGTCAAAATTCACCCCTCCACTTT.

This clone is a singleton in its sample. This chain connects TRBV9 to TRBJ2-1; TRBD1 agrees at 10 bases. The length of the CDR3 is 16 residues. In germline, CDR1 is SGDLS, CDR2 YYNGEE. After removal of 3 bases from V and 5 bases from J, the junction contained 8 bases not matched to a gene. The CDR3 DNA reads TGTGCCAGCAGCGCGTCACCGGACAGGGGGGACAATGAGCAGTTCTTC. It codes for CASSASPDRGDNEQFF.

This clone has a single count. The chain carries TRBV7-6 and TRBJ2-1; TRBD2 might be the D (5 bases). Germline CDR1 and CDR2: SGHVS and FNYEAQ. Trimming took off 1 base at V and 5 bases at J, with 6 bases between the two ends. The CDR3 contains 13 residues. The CDR3 DNA reads as TGTGCCAGCAGCTTAGGACTACACAATGAGCAGTTCTTC. Translating it yields CASSLGLHNEQFF.

In this sample, this clone turned up once. V and J are TRBV3-1 (or the pseudogene TRBV3-2) and TRBJ1-3, with D possibly TRBD1 on 5 matching bases. With 0 bases removed from V and 0 bases from J, the gap between germline ends came to 9 bases. The germline CDR1 and CDR2 sequences are LGHDT and YNNKEL (reference sequence). The CDR3 has 16 amino acids. The CDR3 protein is CASSQEAGNSGNTIYF. The CDR3 DNA sequence: TGTGCCAGCAGCCAAGAGGCAGGGAACTCTGGAAACACCATATATTTT.

This chain joins TRBV29-1 and TRBJ2-7; 7 bases map to TRBD1. The CDR3 runs to 14 residues. The germline V gene encodes CDR1 SQVTM and CDR2 ANQGSEA. V gave up 2 bases and J gave up 4 bases; unmatched junction bases: 8. The CDR3 region has the DNA TGCAGCGTTGAATTGGTAGGGGGCAGGTACGAGCAGTACTTC. It encodes CSVELVGGRYEQYF.